The 7 T cell receptor beta chains presented below share a single source sample, sequenced in a study of T cell responses to AZD1222 COVID-19 vaccine. Sequencing was performed with immunoSEQ multiplex PCR; in TCRdb, only in-frame clones are kept and a portion is missing. This repertoire shows 150,000 to 200,000 clones, over 85% found once; its top ten account for approximately 0.98%. This material consisted of peripheral blood, taken 28 days after the second dose of the MenACWY control vaccine. The receptors derive from an adult who received the MenACWY meningococcal vaccine as a control.

The rearrangement joins TRBV7-9 to TRBJ1-3; D is undetermined. The CDR3 spans 15 residues. The V end was cut by 1 base, the J end by 0 bases, with 7 bases between. Germline CDR1 is SEHNR and CDR2 is FQNEAQ (reference sequence). CDR3 protein: CASSLVASSGNTIYF. The DNA for the CDR3 is TGTGCCAGCAGCTTAGTCGCCAGCTCTGGAAACACCATATATTTT.

The chain joins TRBV11-2 to TRBJ1-2, with a weak D call TRBD1 (5 bases). V lost 7 bases and J lost 5, with 14 bases in between. The germline V gene encodes CDR1 SGHAT and CDR2 FQNNGV. The CDR3 totals 13 residues. The CDR3, as DNA: TGTGCCAGCAAGGATCGGGCAGGGTATGGCTACACCTTC. It specifies CASKDRAGYGYTF.

The rearrangement links TRBV7-6 to TRBJ1-4; tentatively, D is TRBD1 (6 bases). The germline V gene has CDR1 SGHVS and CDR2 FNYEAQ. The CDR3 spans 13 residues. Trimming pared 5 bases from V and 4 bases from J, leaving 8 bases between. In DNA, the CDR3 is TGTGCCAGCAGCCAACAGGGTAATGAAAAACTGTTTTTT. Protein: CASSQQGNEKLFF.

The chain joins TRBV7-9 to TRBJ2-5, with D uncertain. The CDR3 has 12 residues. V was pared by 2 bases and J by 4 bases, with 5 bases between. Per the germline V gene, CDR1 is SEHNR and CDR2 is FQNEAQ (reference sequence). The CDR3 DNA reads as TGTGCCAGCAGCTTAAAGATAGAGACCCAGTACTTC. Amino acids: CASSLKIETQYF.

The J gene is TRBJ1-4, the V gene TRBV2; D not resolved. Germline V gives CDR1 SNHLY, CDR2 FYNNEI. V was clipped by 6 bases and J by 8 bases, with 16 bases between them. There are 14 residues in the CDR3. CDR3 DNA sequence: TGTGCCAGCAGGAGGAGGTTAGGAGGGGAAAAACTGTTTTTT. It codes for CASRRRLGGEKLFF.

This clone showed up just once. V usage is TRBV19 and J usage is TRBJ2-2; 13 positions match TRBD2. The CDR3 has 14 amino acids. Unmatched junction bases numbered 2, after V lost 2 bases and J lost 11 bases. Germline loops: CDR1 LNHDA, CDR2 SQIVND (reference sequence). The CDR3 DNA follows: TGTGCCAGTAGTATAACTAGCGGGGGGGCTGAGCTGTTTTTT. It specifies CASSITSGGAELFF.

The V gene is TRBV24-1, the J gene TRBJ2-7, with TRBD2 matching 7 bases. The V segment lost 3 bases and the J segment 6 bases; nucleotides outside the gene matches: 7. The length of the CDR3 is 14 residues. The germline V gene encodes CDR1 KGHDR and CDR2 SFDVKD. The CDR3 region is CATSDGGGEVEQYF. Written as DNA, the CDR3 is TGTGCCACCAGTGATGGGGGAGGGGAAGTCGAGCAGTACTTC.